The clone carrying this T cell receptor (beta chain) was detected once. No antigen is known for it. Described time point: pre-treatment sample, taken before nivolumab and TIL therapy. These data come from a study of TIL therapy for anti-PD-1-resistant metastatic lung cancer. Background on the study: Tumors were harvested before any PD-1/PD-L1 blockade. Median tumor PD-L1 proportion score was about 5.9%. Overall study results and limits: After infusion, TIL clonotypes partly replaced peripheral T cells and declined over months.

The CDR3 is 11 residues long. Trimming removed 2 bases from V and 1 base from J, with 1 base in between. Germline CDR1 and CDR2: DFQATT and SNEGSKA (reference sequence). The libraries were made with immunoSEQ v3. This table comes from immunoSEQ multiplex PCR, and its TCRdb copy is limited to in-frame clones, with some not included. Of around 15,000 clones listed, 74% are singletons. V gene TRBV20-1 combines with J gene TRBJ2-3, with no clear D. The receptor comes from a person between 25 and 80 years old with non-small cell lung cancer. The source was blood, collected at baseline. The DNA for the CDR3 is TGCAGTGCTAGACGCACAGATACGCAGTATTTT. It translates to CSARRTDTQYF.